The 13 T cell receptor beta chains listed next were all sequenced from one sample in a study of identical twins. TCRdb independently ran MiXCR on the 5' RACE reads; one entry per CDR3 protein. The data contain about 1.7 million distinct CDR3 sequences, 25% to 35% of them singletons. Material: cord blood. The receptors come from a newborn girl in good health.

J is TRBJ1-2 and V is TRBV30; a possible D gene is TRBD1 (5 bases). V dropped 2 bases and J dropped 4 bases, with 11 bases sitting between them. The CDR3 runs 13 residues. Germline CDR1 and CDR2: GTSNPN and SVGIG (reference sequence). The CDR3 DNA reads TGTGCCTGGAGTCCCGGGACCGTCTATGGCTACACCTTC. Translation: CAWSPGTVYGYTF.

This clonotype came up many times. V usage is TRBV6-2 or TRBV6-3 and J usage is TRBJ2-5; D is undetermined. This CDR3 has 10 residues. Trimming left V 10 bases short and J 2 bases short, with 5 bases between. Germline CDR1 MNHEY, CDR2 SVGEGT. The CDR3 bases are TGTGCCAACCCACAAGAGACCCAGTACTTC. This codes for CANPQETQYF.

This clonotype was found many times. This chain uses TRBV28 with TRBJ2-7; tentative D call: TRBD1 (5 bases). The CDR3 is made up of 14 amino acids. The germline V gene has CDR1 MDHEN and CDR2 SYDVKM. V lost 1 base and J lost 2, with 9 bases in between. The CDR3 DNA follows: TGTGCCAGCAGTTTATCAAGGACACCCTACGAGCAGTACTTC. This encodes CASSLSRTPYEQYF.

The table lists this clonotype with a few counts. V and J are TRBV29-1 and TRBJ1-2, with 8 bases aligning to TRBD1. V trimming: 5 bases; J trimming: 9 bases; junction bases outside the gene matches: 8. The CDR3 is made up of 12 amino acids. CDR1 SQVTM and CDR2 ANQGSEA come from the germline V gene. The CDR3, as DNA: TGCAGCGTTACCGACAGGGGTGGTAGCTACACCTTC. Its translation: CSVTDRGGSYTF.

This clonotype has more than one count but fewer than ten. This chain joins TRBV27 and TRBJ1-4, with a tentative D call TRBD1 (6 bases). Germline loops: CDR1 MNHEY, CDR2 SMNVEV (reference sequence). The CDR3 has 15 amino acids. V dropped 1 base and J dropped 10 bases, with 16 bases sitting between them. CDR3 nucleotide sequence: TGTGCCAGCAGTTTATGGACAGCCGGAAAGGGAAAACTGTTTTTT. It is translated as CASSLWTAGKGKLFF.

This clonotype occurred a few times. This chain uses TRBV10-3 with TRBJ2-5; D is undetermined. CDR1 and CDR2 (germline): ENHRY, SYGVKD. Trimming removed 2 bases at V and 1 base at J, with 5 bases between. The CDR3 length is 13 residues. In DNA form, the CDR3 reads TGTGCCATCAGTGAGAAAACCCAAGAGACCCAGTACTTC. Its translation is CAISEKTQETQYF.

This clonotype was seen more than once but under ten times. The chain has TRBV2 and TRBJ2-1; TRBD1 is a possible D gene (5 bases). The CDR3 contains 15 residues. CDR1 and CDR2 (germline): SNHLY, FYNNEI. Trimming left V 3 bases short and J 0 bases short, with 9 bases between. The chain's CDR3 is CASSDRTFSYNEQFF. DNA of the CDR3: TGTGCCAGCAGTGATAGGACATTCTCCTACAATGAGCAGTTCTTC.

This chain links TRBV5-1 with TRBJ2-3; D possibly corresponds to TRBD2 (6 bases). CDR3 length equals 15 residues. V lost 0 bases and J lost 5, with 13 bases in between. The V gene's germline CDR1 is SGHRS and CDR2 YFSETQ. CDR3 region: CASSLEVAGIDTQYF. The CDR3 nucleotides are TGCGCCAGCAGCTTGGAGGTCGCGGGAATAGATACGCAGTATTTT.

In this sample, this clonotype turned up a few times. V usage is TRBV20-1 and J usage is TRBJ2-3; 7 bases are shared with TRBD2. Germline values: CDR1 DFQATT, CDR2 SNEGSKA (reference sequence). V shed 6 bases, J shed 4 bases, and the junction held 7 bases outside the gene matches. CDR3 length: 13 amino acids. CDR3 amino acids: CSAREASPDTQYF. CDR3 bases: TGCAGTGCCCGGGAGGCTTCACCAGATACGCAGTATTTT.

This clonotype has a handful of counts. The CDR3 sequence is CASSLAGPGQGSNYGYTF. In nucleotides, the CDR3 is TGTGCCAGCAGCTTAGCCGGGCCGGGACAGGGGTCTAACTATGGCTACACCTTC. V gene TRBV7-9 combines with J gene TRBJ1-2; 10 bases are a match to TRBD1. Germline values: CDR1 SEHNR, CDR2 FQNEAQ (reference sequence). V gave up 0 bases and J gave up 0 bases; unmatched junction bases: 7. The CDR3 runs 18 residues. Using reference TRBV7-9 and TRBJ1-2 for the parts outside the CDR3, the full variable domain is DTGVSQNPRHKITKRGQNVTFRCDPISEHNRLYWYRQTLGQGPEFLTYFQNEAQLEKSRLLSDRFSAERPKGSFSTLEIQRTEQGDSAMYLCASSLAGPGQGSNYGYTFGSGTRLTVV.

The CDR3 spells CASSDPGLAGSDTQYF. The CDR3 DNA reads as TGTGCCAGCAGCGACCCGGGACTAGCGGGATCCGATACGCAGTATTTT. The chain recombines TRBV7-9 with TRBJ2-3; TRBD2 agrees at 13 bases. Germline values: CDR1 SEHNR, CDR2 FQNEAQ (reference sequence). CDR3 length: 16 residues. The junction had 8 bases not matched to a gene; V was cut back by 5 bases and J by 6 bases.

This clonotype was detected a few times. The V and J genes are TRBV4-1 and TRBJ2-1, with a tentative D call TRBD1 (5 bases). The V end was cut by 0 bases, the J end by 5 bases, with 14 bases between. Per germline, CDR1 MGHRA and CDR2 YSYEKL. The CDR3 has 16 amino acids. The CDR3 DNA follows: TGCGCCAGCAGCCAAGATTGGGGCGGCCAGGACAATGAGCAGTTCTTC. Encoded protein: CASSQDWGGQDNEQFF.

V is TRBV10-3 and J is TRBJ1-6, with 8 bases aligning to TRBD1. This CDR3 region has 16 residues. V lost 4 bases and J lost 1; bases outside the gene matches: 3. The germline gives CDR1 ENHRY, CDR2 SYGVKD. The chain's CDR3 is CAISAGGDSYNSPLHF. For the CDR3, the DNA is TGTGCCATCAGTGCAGGGGGCGATTCCTATAATTCACCCCTCCACTTT.